This note documents a single TCR beta chain sequence. The antigen remains unidentified. With 5 bases removed from V and 9 bases from J, the gap between germline ends came to 14 bases. CDR1 MNHEY and CDR2 SVGAGI come from the germline V gene. This CDR3 spans 13 amino acids. These data come from a study of beta chain features in type 1 diabetes. Study-level points and caveats: For cells with high TCR expression, cDNA sequencing could yield over-representation. The naive, central memory and Treg TCRB repertoires looked more alike in patients than they did in healthy donors. PCR may have favored shorter templates equally in patients and controls.

Investigators reverse transcribed all isolated RNA, so they sequenced expressed TCRB transcripts. TCRdb's copy holds only in-frame clones and misses some; the assay was immunoSEQ multiplex PCR. The sample contains about 400,000 clones, roughly 12% of which appear only once. J is TRBJ2-1 and V is TRBV6-5, with D perhaps TRBD2 (5 bases). This clonotype was sampled from a man aged 18 to 29 in good health. Sequenced input: naive CD4+ T cells from blood. The CDR3 DNA is TGTGCCAGCAGTCCCCTACTCGAGGGTGAGCAGTTCTTC. This gives the protein CASSPLLEGEQFF.